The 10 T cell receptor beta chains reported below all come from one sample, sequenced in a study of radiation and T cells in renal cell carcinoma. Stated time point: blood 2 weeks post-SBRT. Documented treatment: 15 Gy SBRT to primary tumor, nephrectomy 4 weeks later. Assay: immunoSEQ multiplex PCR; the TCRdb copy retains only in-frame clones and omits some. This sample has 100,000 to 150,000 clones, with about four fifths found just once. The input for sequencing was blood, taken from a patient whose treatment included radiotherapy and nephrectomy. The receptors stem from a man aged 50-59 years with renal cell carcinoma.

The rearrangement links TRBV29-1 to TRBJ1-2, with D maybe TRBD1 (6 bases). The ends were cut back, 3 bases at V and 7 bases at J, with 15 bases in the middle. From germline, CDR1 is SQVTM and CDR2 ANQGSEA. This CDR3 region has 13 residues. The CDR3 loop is CSVEAGGLSGYTF. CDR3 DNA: TGCAGCGTTGAGGCCGGGGGGCTAAGTGGCTACACCTTC.

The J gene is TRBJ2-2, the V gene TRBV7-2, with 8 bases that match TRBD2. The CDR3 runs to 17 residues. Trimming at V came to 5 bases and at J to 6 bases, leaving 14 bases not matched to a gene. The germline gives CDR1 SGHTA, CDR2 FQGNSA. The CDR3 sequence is CASSPGLGLGGAGELFF. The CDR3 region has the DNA TGTGCCAGCAGCCCAGGTTTGGGACTAGGGGGTGCCGGGGAGCTGTTTTTT.

The CDR3 loop reads CASSFEGTLGYGYTF. For the CDR3, the DNA is TGCGCCAGCAGCTTCGAGGGGACGCTCGGCTATGGCTACACCTTC. This chain connects TRBV5-1 to TRBJ1-2; D might be TRBD1 (5 bases). Per germline, CDR1 SGHRS and CDR2 YFSETQ. Deletions cut 2 bases from V and 4 bases from J, with 15 bases between. The length of the CDR3 is 15 residues. Filled out from reference TRBV5-1 and TRBJ1-2, the complete variable domain reads KAGVTQTPRYLIKTRGQQVTLSCSPISGHRSVSWYQQTPGQGLQFLFEYFSETQRNKGNFPGRFSGRQFSNSRSEMNVSTLELGDSALYLCASSFEGTLGYGYTFGSGTRLTVV.

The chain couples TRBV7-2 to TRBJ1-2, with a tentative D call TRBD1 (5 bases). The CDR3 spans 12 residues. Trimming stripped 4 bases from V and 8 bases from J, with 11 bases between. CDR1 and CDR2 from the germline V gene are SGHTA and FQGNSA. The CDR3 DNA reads TGTGCCAGCAGCTGGGACGGGAACGGCTACACCTTC. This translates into CASSWDGNGYTF.

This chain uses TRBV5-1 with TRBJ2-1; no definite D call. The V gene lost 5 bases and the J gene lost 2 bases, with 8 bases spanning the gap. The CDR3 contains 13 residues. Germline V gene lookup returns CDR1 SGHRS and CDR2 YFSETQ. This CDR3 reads CASSHLTYNEQFF. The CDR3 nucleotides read TGCGCCAGCAGTCACTTGACCTACAATGAGCAGTTCTTC.

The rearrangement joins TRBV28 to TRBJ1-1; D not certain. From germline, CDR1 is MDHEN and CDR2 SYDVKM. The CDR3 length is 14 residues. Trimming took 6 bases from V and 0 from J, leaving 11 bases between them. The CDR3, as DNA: TGTGCCAGCAGCCGCCACGTTATGAACACTGAAGCTTTCTTT. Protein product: CASSRHVMNTEAFF.

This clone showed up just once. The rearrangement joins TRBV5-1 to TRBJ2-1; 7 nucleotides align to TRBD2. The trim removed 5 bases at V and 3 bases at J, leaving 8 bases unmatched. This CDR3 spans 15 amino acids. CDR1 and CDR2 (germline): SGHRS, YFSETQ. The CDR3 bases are TGCGCCAGCAGTATAGGGACTACCAGCTACAATGAGCAGTTCTTC. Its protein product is CASSIGTTSYNEQFF.

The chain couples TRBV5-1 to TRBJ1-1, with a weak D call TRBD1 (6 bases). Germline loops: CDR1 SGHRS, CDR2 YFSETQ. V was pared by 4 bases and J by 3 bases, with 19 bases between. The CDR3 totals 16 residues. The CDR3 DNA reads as TGCGCCAGCAGCAGACAGGTGTCGGGATCGGACACTGAAGCTTTCTTT. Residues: CASSRQVSGSDTEAFF.

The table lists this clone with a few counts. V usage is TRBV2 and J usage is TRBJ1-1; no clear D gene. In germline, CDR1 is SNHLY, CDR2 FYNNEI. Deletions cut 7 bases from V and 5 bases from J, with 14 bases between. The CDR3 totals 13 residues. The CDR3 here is CASTGKVGTEAFF. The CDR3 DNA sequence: TGTGCCAGCACCGGGAAGGTCGGGACTGAAGCTTTCTTT.

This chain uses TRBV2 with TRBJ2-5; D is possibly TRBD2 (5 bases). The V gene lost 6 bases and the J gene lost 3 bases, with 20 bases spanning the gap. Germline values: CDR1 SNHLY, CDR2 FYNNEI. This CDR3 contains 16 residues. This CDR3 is CASSASFPGSKETQYF. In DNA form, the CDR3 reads TGTGCCAGCAGCGCGAGCTTTCCGGGATCAAAAGAGACCCAGTACTTC.